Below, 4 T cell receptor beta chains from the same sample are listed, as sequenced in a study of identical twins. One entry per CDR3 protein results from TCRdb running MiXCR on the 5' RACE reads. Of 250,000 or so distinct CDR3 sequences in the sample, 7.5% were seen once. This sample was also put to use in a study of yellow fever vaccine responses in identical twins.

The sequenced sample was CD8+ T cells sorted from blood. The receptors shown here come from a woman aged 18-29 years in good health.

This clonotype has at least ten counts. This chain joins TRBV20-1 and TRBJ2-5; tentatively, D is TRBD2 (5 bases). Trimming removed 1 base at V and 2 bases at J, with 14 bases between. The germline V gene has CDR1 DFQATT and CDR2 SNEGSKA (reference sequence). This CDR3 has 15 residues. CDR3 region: CSARVSRDPQETQYF. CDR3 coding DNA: TGCAGTGCTAGAGTGTCGAGGGATCCACAAGAGACCCAGTACTTC.

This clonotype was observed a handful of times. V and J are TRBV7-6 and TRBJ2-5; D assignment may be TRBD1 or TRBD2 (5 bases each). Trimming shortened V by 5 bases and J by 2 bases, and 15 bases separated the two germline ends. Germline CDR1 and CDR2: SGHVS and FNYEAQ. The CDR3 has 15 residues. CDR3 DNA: TGTGCCAGCAGCCTCTGGGGGAGAGGACAAGAGACCCAGTACTTC. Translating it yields CASSLWGRGQETQYF.

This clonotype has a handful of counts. The CDR3 nucleotides read TGTGCCAGCTCACCCGAAGGGTACGGGCTCTACGAGCAGTACTTC. Protein sequence: CASSPEGYGLYEQYF. V and J are TRBV18 and TRBJ2-7; D gene unclear. Germline V CDR1 and CDR2: KGHSH, LQKENI. This CDR3 spans 15 amino acids. Trimming cost V 3 bases and J 3 bases, with 15 bases left between them.

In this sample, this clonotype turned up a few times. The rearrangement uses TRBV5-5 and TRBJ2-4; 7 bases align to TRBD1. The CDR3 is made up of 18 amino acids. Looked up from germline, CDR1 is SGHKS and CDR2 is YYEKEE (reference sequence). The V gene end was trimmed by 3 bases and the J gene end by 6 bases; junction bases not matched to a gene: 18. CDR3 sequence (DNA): TGTGCCAGCAGCTCACTTGGGGCAGGGGGTTTTTGGGGAAACATTCAGTACTTC. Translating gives CASSSLGAGGFWGNIQYF.